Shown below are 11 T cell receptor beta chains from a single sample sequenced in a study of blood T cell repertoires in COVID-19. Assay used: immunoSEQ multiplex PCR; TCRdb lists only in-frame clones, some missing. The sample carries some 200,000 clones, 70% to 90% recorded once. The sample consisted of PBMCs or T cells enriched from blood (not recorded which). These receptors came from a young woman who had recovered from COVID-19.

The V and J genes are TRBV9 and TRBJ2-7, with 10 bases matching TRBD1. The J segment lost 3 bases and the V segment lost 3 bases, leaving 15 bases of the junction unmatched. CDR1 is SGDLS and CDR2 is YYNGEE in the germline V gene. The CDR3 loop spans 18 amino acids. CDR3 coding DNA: TGTGCCAGCAGCGCCCCTCGGGGGGGGACAGGGGACGTCTACGAGCAGTACTTC. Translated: CASSAPRGGTGDVYEQYF.

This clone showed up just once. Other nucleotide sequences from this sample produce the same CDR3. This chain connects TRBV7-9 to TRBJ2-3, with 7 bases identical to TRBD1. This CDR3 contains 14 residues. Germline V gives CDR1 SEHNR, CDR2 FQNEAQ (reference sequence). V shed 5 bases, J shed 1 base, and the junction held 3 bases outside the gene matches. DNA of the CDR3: TGTGCCAGCAGCCTCGGACAGGGCACAGATACGCAGTATTTT. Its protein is CASSLGQGTDTQYF.

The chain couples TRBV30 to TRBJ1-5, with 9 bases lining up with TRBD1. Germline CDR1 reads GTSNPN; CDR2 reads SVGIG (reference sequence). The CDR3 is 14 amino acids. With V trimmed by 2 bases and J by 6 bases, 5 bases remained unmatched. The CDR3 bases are TGTGCCTGGAGTTTGGACAGGGGACGTCAGCCCCAGCATTTT. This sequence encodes CAWSLDRGRQPQHF.

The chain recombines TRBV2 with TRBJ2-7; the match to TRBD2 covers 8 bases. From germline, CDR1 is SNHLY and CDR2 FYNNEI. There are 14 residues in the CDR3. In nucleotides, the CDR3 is TGTGCTACCCAGGCGACAGCGGGGGACTACGAGCAGTACTTC. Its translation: CATQATAGDYEQYF.

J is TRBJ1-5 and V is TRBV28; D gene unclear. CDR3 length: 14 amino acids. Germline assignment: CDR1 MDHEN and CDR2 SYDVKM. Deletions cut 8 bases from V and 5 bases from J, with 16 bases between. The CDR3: CASSLYQAYQPQHF. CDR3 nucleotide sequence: TGTGCCAGCTCCTTATATCAAGCTTATCAGCCCCAGCATTTT.

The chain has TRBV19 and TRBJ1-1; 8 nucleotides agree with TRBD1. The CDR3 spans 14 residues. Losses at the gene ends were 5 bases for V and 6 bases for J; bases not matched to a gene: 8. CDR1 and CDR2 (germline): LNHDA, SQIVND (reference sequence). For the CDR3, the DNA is TGTGCCAGTAGTTCCACGGACAGGGCGGCTGAAGCTTTCTTT. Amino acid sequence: CASSSTDRAAEAFF. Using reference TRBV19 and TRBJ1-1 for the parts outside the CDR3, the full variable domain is DGGITQSPKYLFRKEGQNVTLSCEQNLNHDAMYWYRQDPGQGLRLIYYSQIVNDFQKGDIAEGYSVSREKKESFPLTVTSAQKNPTAFYLCASSSTDRAAEAFFGQGTRLTVV.

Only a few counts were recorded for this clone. The DNA for the CDR3 is TGTGCCAGCAGCTTGGTCGGACAGAAACAAGAGACCCAGTACTTC. It codes for CASSLVGQKQETQYF. The chain employs TRBV5-5 and TRBJ2-5, with D maybe TRBD1 (6 bases). V was pared by 0 bases and J by 2 bases, with 11 bases between. The germline V gene has CDR1 SGHKS and CDR2 YYEKEE (reference sequence). The CDR3 consists of 15 residues. Full variable domain (rest looked up from reference TRBV5-5 and TRBJ2-5): DAGVTQSPTHLIKTRGQQVTLRCSPISGHKSVSWYQQVLGQGPQFIFQYYEKEERGRGNFPDRFSARQFPNYSSELNVNALLLGDSALYLCASSLVGQKQETQYFGPGTRLLVL.

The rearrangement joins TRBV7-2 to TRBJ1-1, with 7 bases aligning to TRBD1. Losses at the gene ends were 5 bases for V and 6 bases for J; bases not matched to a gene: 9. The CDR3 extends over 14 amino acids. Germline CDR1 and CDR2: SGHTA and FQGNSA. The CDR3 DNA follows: TGTGCCAGCAGCCCCGGGACAGTTTACGCTGAAGCTTTCTTT. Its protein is CASSPGTVYAEAFF.

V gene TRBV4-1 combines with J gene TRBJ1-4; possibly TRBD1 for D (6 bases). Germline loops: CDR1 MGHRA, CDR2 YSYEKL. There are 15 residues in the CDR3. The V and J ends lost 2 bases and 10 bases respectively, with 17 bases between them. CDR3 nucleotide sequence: TGCGCCAGCAGCCAATTACAGGGTGTCCAGGGAAAACTGTTTTTT. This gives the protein CASSQLQGVQGKLFF.

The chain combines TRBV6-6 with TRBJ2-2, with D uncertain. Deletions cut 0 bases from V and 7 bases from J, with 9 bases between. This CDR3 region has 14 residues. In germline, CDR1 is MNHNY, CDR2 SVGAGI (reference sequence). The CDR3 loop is CASSYSNADGELFF. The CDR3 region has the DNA TGTGCCAGCAGTTACTCTAACGCAGACGGGGAGCTGTTTTTT.

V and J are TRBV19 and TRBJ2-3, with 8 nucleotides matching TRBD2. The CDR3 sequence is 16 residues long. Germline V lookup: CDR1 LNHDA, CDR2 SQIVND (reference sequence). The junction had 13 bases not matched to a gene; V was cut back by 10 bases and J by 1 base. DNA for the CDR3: TGTGCCACCCAGCCCGGGAGGGAAGCTGGCACAGATACGCAGTATTTT. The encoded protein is CATQPGREAGTDTQYF. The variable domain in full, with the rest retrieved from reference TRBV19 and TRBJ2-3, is DGGITQSPKYLFRKEGQNVTLSCEQNLNHDAMYWYRQDPGQGLRLIYYSQIVNDFQKGDIAEGYSVSREKKESFPLTVTSAQKNPTAFYLCATQPGREAGTDTQYFGPGTRLTVL.